These T cell receptor beta chains were read from a single sample in a study of shared clonotypes between healthy human individuals. Measured with immunoSEQ multiplex PCR; TCRdb has only the in-frame clones, and not every one. The sample carries a few million clones, 90% to 97% recorded once. Material: naive CD4+ T cells sorted from blood. These receptors came from a man in his late teens or twenties in good health. The CDR3 runs from the conserved cysteine through the conserved F or W. Fields, in order: V gene, clone size, CDR3 protein. Clone size is shown for a subset of rows, as once, few, many or a class of expanded clone.

V gene: TRBV4-2
clone size: -
CDR3 protein: CASSQDRAGVRETQYF

V gene: TRBV7-8
clone size: -
CDR3 protein: CASSLDDSNQPQHF

V gene: TRBV6-4
clone size: -
CDR3 protein: CASRETGLHEQYF

V gene: TRBV2
clone size: -
CDR3 protein: CASSAGDSNQPQHF

V gene: TRBV10-3
clone size: -
CDR3 protein: CAISGSGPDTGELFF

V gene: TRBV5-6
clone size: -
CDR3 protein: CASSFQGATNEKLFF

V gene: TRBV5-3
clone size: -
CDR3 protein: CARSLSDRRYFYEQHF

V gene: TRBV5-1
clone size: -
CDR3 protein: CASSVRGIQETQYF

V gene: TRBV7-2
clone size: -
CDR3 protein: CASSLSGTTNTEAFF

V gene: TRBV2
clone size: -
CDR3 protein: CASSPSSRVNQPQHF

V gene: TRBV5-1
clone size: -
CDR3 protein: CASSLAGDTFDEQFF

V gene: TRBV4-1
clone size: once
CDR3 protein: CASSQAQGPTETQYF

V gene: TRBV28
clone size: -
CDR3 protein: CASSGNTEAFF

V gene: TRBV10-3
clone size: -
CDR3 protein: CAIRAGTTGELFF

V gene: TRBV6-5
clone size: -
CDR3 protein: CASRVGLSSYEQYF

V gene: TRBV29-1
clone size: -
CDR3 protein: CSVRGRASDTQYF

V gene: TRBV2
clone size: -
CDR3 protein: CASAKDSMNTEAFF

V gene: TRBV5-1
clone size: -
CDR3 protein: CASSLGPPRPGYTF

V gene: TRBV4-1
clone size: -
CDR3 protein: CASSPLGEGSDTQYF

V gene: TRBV10-2
clone size: -
CDR3 protein: CASSEQGETEAFF

V gene: TRBV18
clone size: -
CDR3 protein: CASSPGAANTGELFF

V gene: TRBV28
clone size: -
CDR3 protein: CASSSPGSQETQYF

V gene: TRBV5-4
clone size: -
CDR3 protein: CASSWGQGIMNTEAFF

V gene: TRBV5-4
clone size: -
CDR3 protein: CASSLDGQGSYEQYF

V gene: TRBV14
clone size: -
CDR3 protein: CASSQDRGGITDTQYF

V gene: TRBV2
clone size: -
CDR3 protein: CASSEALQTSGRKRVGEQYF

V gene: TRBV10-2
clone size: once
CDR3 protein: CATGDQGSTDTQYF

V gene: TRBV27
clone size: few
CDR3 protein: CASSPGGQLLAKNIQYF

V gene: TRBV5-1
clone size: -
CDR3 protein: CASSLGLAWYNEQFF

V gene: TRBV20-1
clone size: -
CDR3 protein: CSAQQGSEQYF

V gene: TRBV4-1
clone size: -
CDR3 protein: CASSQGWTEFSTGELFF

V gene: TRBV6-5
clone size: -
CDR3 protein: CASSTYRGGNTEAFF

V gene: TRBV7-8
clone size: -
CDR3 protein: CASQGQTYEQYF

V gene: TRBV7-2
clone size: -
CDR3 protein: CASSLEGLGNQPQHF

V gene: TRBV18
clone size: -
CDR3 protein: CASSLPDRGFETQYF

V gene: TRBV9
clone size: -
CDR3 protein: CASSVEKGLSADTQYF

V gene: TRBV4-1
clone size: -
CDR3 protein: CASSQQELVNEKLFF

V gene: TRBV9
clone size: -
CDR3 protein: CASSDGQGYTGELFF

V gene: TRBV5-4
clone size: -
CDR3 protein: CASSQGQGVGEYTF

V gene: TRBV25-1
clone size: -
CDR3 protein: CASSGLQGANTQYF

V gene: TRBV4-1
clone size: -
CDR3 protein: CASSHAIVGDTEAFF

V gene: TRBV5-6
clone size: -
CDR3 protein: CASSLGNIQYF

V gene: TRBV5-4
clone size: -
CDR3 protein: CASRIGGYRGAEAFF

V gene: TRBV6-6
clone size: -
CDR3 protein: CASSYSRQSTGELFF

V gene: TRBV15
clone size: -
CDR3 protein: CATSRDRQGSYEQYF

V gene: TRBV6-5
clone size: -
CDR3 protein: CASSRGQNPNYGYTF

V gene: TRBV7-9
clone size: once
CDR3 protein: CASSPEGGSYNEQFF

V gene: TRBV4-1
clone size: -
CDR3 protein: CASSQRDRGPGVQYF

V gene: TRBV5-1
clone size: -
CDR3 protein: CASSFPARTSGRGEQYF

V gene: TRBV10-2
clone size: -
CDR3 protein: CASSDRTGTPHNPYF

V gene: TRBV18
clone size: -
CDR3 protein: CASRYGVNTEAFF

V gene: TRBV5-1
clone size: -
CDR3 protein: CASSTGTGDVGNTIYF

V gene: TRBV6-1
clone size: few
CDR3 protein: CASSDQGMSGYTF

V gene: TRBV5-1
clone size: -
CDR3 protein: CASSLFAAGGTDTQYF

V gene: TRBV19
clone size: once
CDR3 protein: CASSWGGRAREQYF

V gene: TRBV30
clone size: -
CDR3 protein: CAWNGQTNTEAFF

V gene: TRBV29-1
clone size: -
CDR3 protein: CSVTTLGENTEAFF

V gene: TRBV5-1
clone size: -
CDR3 protein: CASSLSGNQPQHF

V gene: TRBV6-5
clone size: -
CDR3 protein: CASSRRERGPDTQYF